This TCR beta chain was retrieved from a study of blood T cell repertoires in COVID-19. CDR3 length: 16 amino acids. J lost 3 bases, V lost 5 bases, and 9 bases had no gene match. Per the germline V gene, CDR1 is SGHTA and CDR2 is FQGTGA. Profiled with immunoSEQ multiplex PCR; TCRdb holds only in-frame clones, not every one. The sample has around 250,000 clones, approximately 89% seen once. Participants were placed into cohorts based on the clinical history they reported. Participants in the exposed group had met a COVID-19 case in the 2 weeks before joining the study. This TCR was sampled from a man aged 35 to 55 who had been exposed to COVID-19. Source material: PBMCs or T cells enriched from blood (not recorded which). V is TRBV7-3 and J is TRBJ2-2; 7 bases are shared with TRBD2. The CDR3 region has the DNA TGTGCCAGCAGCCCCCGGGGGGAGCGTTACACCGGGGAGCTGTTTTTT. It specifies CASSPRGERYTGELFF.